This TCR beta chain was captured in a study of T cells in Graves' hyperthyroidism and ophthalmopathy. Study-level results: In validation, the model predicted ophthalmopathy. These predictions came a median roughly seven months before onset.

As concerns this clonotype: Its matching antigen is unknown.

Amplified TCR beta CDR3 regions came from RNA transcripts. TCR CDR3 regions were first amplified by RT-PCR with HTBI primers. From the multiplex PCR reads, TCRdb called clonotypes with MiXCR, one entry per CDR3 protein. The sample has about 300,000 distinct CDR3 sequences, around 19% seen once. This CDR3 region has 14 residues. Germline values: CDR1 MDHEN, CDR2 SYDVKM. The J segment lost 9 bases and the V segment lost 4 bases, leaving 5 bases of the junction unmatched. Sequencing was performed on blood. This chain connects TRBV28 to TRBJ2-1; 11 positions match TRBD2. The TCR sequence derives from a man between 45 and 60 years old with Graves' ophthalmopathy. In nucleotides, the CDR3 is TGTGCCAGCAGTTCGCCGGGACTAGCGGCTGAGCAGTTCTTC. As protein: CASSSPGLAAEQFF.